The 6 T cell receptor beta chains below all came from one sample that was sequenced in a study of shared clonotypes between healthy human individuals (dated by TCRdb to the early 2020s). Libraries were prepared through the immunoSEQ multiplex PCR assay. TCRdb limited this immuneACCESS table to in-frame rearrangements with V and J called. A share of clones is missing; checked studies link under half to unresolved V genes, and the rest is unexplained. This sample gives 550,000 to 700,000 clones in total; more than 70% of them show up just once. Together, the top ten hold roughly 2% of the sample. The specimen sequenced was memory CD4+ T cells sorted from blood. The label giving this sample's cell subset or site can be read as: CD45RA-negative fraction. These receptors originate from a woman aged 25 to 39 in good health.

This clone was seen more than once but under ten times. The chain carries TRBV12-2 and TRBJ1-3. TRBV12-2 is marked as a pseudogene. The CDR3 has 13 amino acids. The CDR3 region has the DNA TGTGCAAGTCACGGGGTCTCTGGAAACACCATATATTTT. Its translation: CASHGVSGNTIYF.

This clone was found many times. The chain joins TRBV28 to TRBJ1-2; 9 positions match TRBD1. V shed 6 bases and J 1 base; nucleotides not matched to a gene: 3. Germline V CDR1 and CDR2: MDHEN, SYDVKM. The CDR3 consists of 14 residues. CDR3 amino acids: CASRTDRGNYGYTF. In DNA, the CDR3 is TGTGCCAGCAGAACGGACAGGGGTAACTATGGCTACACCTTC.

This clone was seen a few times. The gene calls are TRBV10-3 and TRBJ1-1, with 7 bases lining up with TRBD1. Trimming cost V 3 bases and J 4 bases; bases outside gene matches: 8. This CDR3 is 15 amino acids long. Germline CDR1 ENHRY, CDR2 SYGVKD. The CDR3 spells CAISDQDRSSTEAFF. In nucleotides, the CDR3 is TGTGCCATCAGTGATCAGGACAGGTCCAGCACTGAAGCTTTCTTT.

The rearrangement links TRBV5-1 to TRBJ2-7; 8 positions match TRBD2. The CDR3 extends over 14 amino acids. Germline V gives CDR1 SGHRS, CDR2 YFSETQ. The V segment lost 4 bases and the J segment 5 bases; nucleotides outside the gene matches: 8. The CDR3 DNA sequence: TGCGCCAGCAGCGCCAGCGGGAGCGGACACGAGCAGTACTTC. It yields the protein CASSASGSGHEQYF.

With respect to this clone: Other DNA sequences in this sample translate to the same CDR3. CDR3 bases: TGCGCCAGCAGCTTGGACTCTTTTTCCTACAATGAGCAGTTCTTC. Amino acid sequence: CASSLDSFSYNEQFF. The genes are TRBV5-1 and TRBJ2-1; no reliable D call. The CDR3 consists of 15 residues. V lost 0 bases, J lost 1 base, and 8 bases lay in between. Germline CDR1 SGHRS, CDR2 YFSETQ. The full variable domain, in which reference TRBV5-1 and TRBJ2-1 provide the parts outside the CDR3, is KAGVTQTPRYLIKTRGQQVTLSCSPISGHRSVSWYQQTPGQGLQFLFEYFSETQRNKGNFPGRFSGRQFSNSRSEMNVSTLELGDSALYLCASSLDSFSYNEQFFGPGTRLTVL.

The chain employs TRBV6-6 and TRBJ2-7; 8 positions agree with TRBD2. This CDR3 has 14 residues. The trim removed 6 bases at V and 3 bases at J, leaving 7 bases unmatched. Germline loops: CDR1 MNHNY, CDR2 SVGAGI (reference sequence). CDR3 nucleotides: TGTGCCAGCAGGGCCTGGACTAGCAGCTACGAGCAGTACTTC. This translates into CASRAWTSSYEQYF.